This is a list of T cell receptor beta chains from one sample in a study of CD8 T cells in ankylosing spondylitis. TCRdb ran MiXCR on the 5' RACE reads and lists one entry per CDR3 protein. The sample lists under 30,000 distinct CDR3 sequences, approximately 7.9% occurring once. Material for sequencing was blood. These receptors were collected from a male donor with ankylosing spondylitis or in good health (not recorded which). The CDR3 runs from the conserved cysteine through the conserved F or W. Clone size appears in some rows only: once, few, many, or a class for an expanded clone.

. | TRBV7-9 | CASSLGGLPGELFF
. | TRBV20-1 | CSAEQGANQPQHF
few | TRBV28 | CASSLTGEVETQYF
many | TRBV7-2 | CASSWTGGANTGELFF
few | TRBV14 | CASSQGGSYNEQFF
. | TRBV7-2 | CASSFGGLKNIQYF
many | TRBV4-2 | CASSQEAVPESEQFF
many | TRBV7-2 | CASSSTGADTGELFF
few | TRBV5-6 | CASSFYNEQFF
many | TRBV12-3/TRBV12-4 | CASSLARGGTGELFF
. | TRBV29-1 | CSVTRTGNNEQFF
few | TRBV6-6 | CASSGGDSNQPQHF
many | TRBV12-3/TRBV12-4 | CASTRGRELFF
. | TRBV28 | CATEERYEAFF
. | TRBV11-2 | CASRSPTRETYNEQFF
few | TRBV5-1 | CASSWGATGELFF
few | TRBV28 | CASRRAGAFNNEQFF
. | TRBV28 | CASYAGPRDPKSYNEQFF
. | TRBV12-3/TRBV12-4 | CASSPNLNTEAFF
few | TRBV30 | CAWRKGTSEETQYF
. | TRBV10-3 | CAISESEGAGSDTQYF
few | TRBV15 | CATSREAPTTGELFF
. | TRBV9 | CASSVERDSYNEQFF
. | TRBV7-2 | CASSFGPSTDTQYF
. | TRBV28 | CASSSQGRRETQYF
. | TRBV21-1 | CASSKDLGQGNQPQHF
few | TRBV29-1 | CSVVKGGPADTQYF
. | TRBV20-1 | CSANRDGFEAFF
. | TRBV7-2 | CASSRLWGGTDTQYF
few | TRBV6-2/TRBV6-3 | CASRPQANEQFF
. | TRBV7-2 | CASSVAVYNEQFF
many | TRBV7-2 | CASSLVYAVSQETQYF
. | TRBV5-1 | CASSLDREYNEQFF
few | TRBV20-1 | CSALDNGRDTQYF
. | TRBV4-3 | CASSQGVASNEQFF
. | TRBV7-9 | CASTPFGQTVGTGELFF
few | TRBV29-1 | CSVGGLAGRANTGELFF
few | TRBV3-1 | CASSQGGEANVLTF
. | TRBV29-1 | CSVELRGAPTDTQYF
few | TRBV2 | CASSRTSGRFETQYF
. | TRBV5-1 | CASTDLLGETQYF
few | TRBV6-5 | CASSYTPQGSDTQYF
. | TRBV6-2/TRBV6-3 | CASSYPAGREAKNIQYF
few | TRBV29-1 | CSVRRTSGASTDTQYF
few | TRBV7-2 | CASSLTPLGQPQHF
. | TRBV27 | CASSLSPSDHEQFF
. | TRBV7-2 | CASSLVPARGGTDTQYF